This TCR beta chain is drawn from a study of Ad26.COV2.S vaccination and SARS-CoV-2 variants. Trimming cost V 5 bases and J 6 bases, with 17 bases left between them. Germline lookup yields CDR1 SGDLS and CDR2 YYNGEE. The length of the CDR3 is 14 residues. Regarding treatment: around 19 received Ad26.COV2.S at low or high dose, single or two shots; 5 received placebo; per-sample allocation not given. Sampling occurred on day 63 after the first vaccine or placebo injection. Sequencing used immunoSEQ multiplex PCR; TCRdb keeps in-frame clones, though not all of them. Of around 400,000 clones listed, roughly 85% were seen once; the top ten hold approximately 7%.

V and J are TRBV9 and TRBJ1-2, with D perhaps matching TRBD1 (5 bases). This material consisted of peripheral blood, taken in a trial of Ad26.COV2.S vaccine versus placebo. The sequence came from a person between 18 and 65 years old who received the Ad26.COV2.S COVID-19 vaccine or a placebo. The CDR3 spells CASRYGSRGDGYTF. As DNA, the CDR3 is TGTGCCAGCAGATACGGTAGCAGAGGGGATGGCTACACCTTC. Complete variable domain (other parts from reference TRBV9 and TRBJ1-2): DSGVTQTPKHLITATGQRVTLRCSPRSGDLSVYWYQQSLDQGLQFLIQYYNGEERAKGNILERFSAQQFPDLHSELNLSSLELGDSALYFCASRYGSRGDGYTFGSGTRLTVV.